This T cell receptor beta chain was recorded in a study of regulatory T cells in long-lasting Graves disease. Study in general: Graves' patients, newly diagnosed, had taken antithyroid drugs under 3 months.

The CDR3 spans 13 residues. V lost 3 bases to trimming and J lost 5 bases, with 11 bases between them. Germline-derived CDR1 and CDR2 are DFQATT and SNEGSKA (reference sequence). Both iRepertoire HTBI primers and Arm-PCR of CDR3 regions were used to build the TCR beta libraries. TCRdb processed the multiplex PCR reads anew with MiXCR; each CDR3 protein has one entry. In the table there are approximately 540,000 distinct CDR3 sequences, about 11% of which are singletons. Study-wide results and limits: Relative to new patients (around 1,000), persistent patients exhibited greater sharing of public clonotypes (around 2,500). Persistent disease samples used TRBV28, TRBJ1-2 and TRBJ2-5 preferentially.

This clonotype has a count of ten or more. Antigen specificity is unknown. Time point reported: newly diagnosed GD, antithyroid drugs for less than 3 months. PBMC RNA was the source of the TCR library. The same data also contributed to another study, on T cells in Graves' hyperthyroidism and ophthalmopathy. This second report adds: Absence of ophthalmopathy progression within 18 months defined stable Graves' hyperthyroidism.

The source material was peripheral blood mononuclear cells (PBMCs), sampled at new diagnosis, from a patient treated with antithyroid drugs. This TCR was recovered from a woman between 25 and 40 years old with Graves disease. This chain uses TRBV20-1 with TRBJ1-5; unclear D gene. The CDR3 is CSASPRWDQPQHF. The CDR3 DNA sequence: TGCAGTGCTAGCCCCCGGTGGGATCAGCCCCAGCATTTT.